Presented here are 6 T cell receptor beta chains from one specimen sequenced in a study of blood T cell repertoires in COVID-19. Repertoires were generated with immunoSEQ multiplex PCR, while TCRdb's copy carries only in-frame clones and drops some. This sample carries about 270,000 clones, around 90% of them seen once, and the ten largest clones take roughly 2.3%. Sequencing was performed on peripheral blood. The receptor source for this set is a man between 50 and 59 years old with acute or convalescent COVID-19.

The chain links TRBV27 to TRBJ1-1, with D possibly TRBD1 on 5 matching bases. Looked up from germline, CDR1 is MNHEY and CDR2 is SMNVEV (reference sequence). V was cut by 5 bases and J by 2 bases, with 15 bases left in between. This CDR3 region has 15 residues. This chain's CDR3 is CASSPRGGTNTEAFF. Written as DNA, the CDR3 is TGTGCCAGCAGTCCCCGGGGGGGAACAAACACTGAAGCTTTCTTT.

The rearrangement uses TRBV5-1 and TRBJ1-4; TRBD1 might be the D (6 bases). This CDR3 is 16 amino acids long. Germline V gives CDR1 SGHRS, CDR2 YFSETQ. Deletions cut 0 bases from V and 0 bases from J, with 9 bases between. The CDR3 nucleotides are TGCGCCAGCAGCTTGGTTGGGGGCCCAACTAATGAAAAACTGTTTTTT. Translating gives CASSLVGGPTNEKLFF.

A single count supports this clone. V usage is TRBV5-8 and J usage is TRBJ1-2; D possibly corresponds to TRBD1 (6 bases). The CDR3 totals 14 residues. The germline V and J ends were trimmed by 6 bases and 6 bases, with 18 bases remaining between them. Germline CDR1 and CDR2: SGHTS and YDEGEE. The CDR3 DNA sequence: TGTGCCAGCACTCGGGGGGGGCCCGGAGATGGCTACACCTTC. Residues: CASTRGGPGDGYTF.

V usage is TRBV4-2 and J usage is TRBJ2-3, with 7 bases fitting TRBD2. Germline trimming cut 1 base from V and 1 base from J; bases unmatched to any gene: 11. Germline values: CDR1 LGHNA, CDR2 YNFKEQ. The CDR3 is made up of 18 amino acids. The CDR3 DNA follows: TGTGCCAGCAGCCAAGTCAAAAGTGGCCTAGCGGGCACAGATACGCAGTATTTT. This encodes CASSQVKSGLAGTDTQYF.

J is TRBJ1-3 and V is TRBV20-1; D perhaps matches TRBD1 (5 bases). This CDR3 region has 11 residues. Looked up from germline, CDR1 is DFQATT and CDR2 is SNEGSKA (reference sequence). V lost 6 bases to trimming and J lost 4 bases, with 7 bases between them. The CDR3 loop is CSARQGNTIYF. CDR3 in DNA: TGCAGTGCAAGACAGGGAAACACCATATATTTT.

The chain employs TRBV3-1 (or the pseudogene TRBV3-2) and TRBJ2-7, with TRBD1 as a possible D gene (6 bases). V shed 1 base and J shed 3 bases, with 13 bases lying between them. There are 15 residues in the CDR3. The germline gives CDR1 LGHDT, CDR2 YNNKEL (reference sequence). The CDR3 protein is CASSQARTALYEQYF. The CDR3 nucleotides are TGTGCCAGCAGCCAAGCCCGGACAGCCCTCTACGAGCAGTACTTC.